This is a list of T cell receptor beta chains from one sample in a study of T cells in Graves' hyperthyroidism and ophthalmopathy. TCRdb passed the multiplex PCR reads through MiXCR, listing each CDR3 protein once. The sample has 110,000 to 150,000 distinct CDR3 sequences; roughly 23% are singletons. Sequencing input: blood. Source of these receptors: a woman in her fifties or sixties with Graves' hyperthyroidism that later progressed to Graves' ophthalmopathy. CDR3s include the opening cysteine and the closing phenylalanine or tryptophan. D genes are given only for firm matches. Not all rows give a size; the values are once, few, many and, for expanded clones, a class.

TRBJ2-1 | TRBD2 | TRBV5-1 | . | TGCGCCAGCAGCTTGGGGTCCGGGACTAGCAATGAGCAGTTCTTC | CASSLGSGTSNEQFF
TRBJ2-2 | . | TRBV3-1 | many | TGTGCCAGCAGCCAGTTAGCGAACACCGGGGAGCTGTTTTTT | CASSQLANTGELFF
TRBJ1-1 | TRBD1 | TRBV29-1 | . | TGCAGCGTGAGGGGGCTGATGAACACTGAAGCTTTCTTT | CSVRGLMNTEAFF
TRBJ2-2 | TRBD2 | TRBV6-5 | few | TGTGCCAGCAGTTACTCGAAGGGAGGGGAAGCCGGGGAGCTGTTTTTT | CASSYSKGGEAGELFF
TRBJ2-7 | . | TRBV6-1 | many | TGTGCCAGCTCAAGGACAGACTACGAGCAGTACTTC | CASSRTDYEQYF
TRBJ2-5 | TRBD2 | TRBV6-1 | few | TGTGCCAGCAGTGAAAAAAAAACTAGCGGGTGGGAGACCCAGTACTTC | CASSEKKTSGWETQYF
TRBJ2-3 | TRBD2 | TRBV2 | . | TGTGCCAGCAGTGAAATGGTGGCTAGCGGGGCCGCAGATACGCAGTATTTT | CASSEMVASGAADTQYF
TRBJ2-3 | TRBD2 | TRBV2 | many | TGTGCCAGCAGATCTAGCGGGAGTGGCACAGATACGCAGTATTTT | CASRSSGSGTDTQYF
TRBJ2-2 | . | TRBV9 | many | TGTGCCAGCAGCGTAGGGCAGAACACCGGGGAGCTGTTTTTT | CASSVGQNTGELFF
TRBJ2-2 | . | TRBV14 | many | TGTGCCAGCAGCCAAGTTCGCCTGAACACCGGGGAGCTGTTTTTT | CASSQVRLNTGELFF
TRBJ2-4 | . | TRBV2 | many | TGTGCCAGCAGTGAGTTTCCCAGAAACATTCAGTACTTC | CASSEFPRNIQYF
TRBJ1-5 | . | TRBV7-9 | many | TGTGCCAGCAGCTGGGTCAGTAGGGGCGGAGGAAAGCATTTT | CASSWVSRGGGKHF
TRBJ2-1 | TRBD1 | TRBV28 | many | TGTGCCAGCAGTTCCGCCAGGTTAGACGGGACAGGACTTTACAATGAGCAGTTCTTC | CASSSARLDGTGLYNEQFF
TRBJ2-7 | TRBD2 | TRBV20-1 | many | TGCAGTGCTGGGCGGGGGGCCTACGAGCAGTACTTC | CSAGRGAYEQYF
TRBJ1-2 | . | TRBV20-1 | many | TGCAGTGCTAGACGTGTTCACCACCCTTCTAACTATGGCTACACCTTC | CSARRVHHPSNYGYTF
TRBJ2-5 | TRBD1 | TRBV2 | many | TGTGCCAGCAGTGGGACAGGGTCAGGGGAGACCCAGTACTTC | CASSGTGSGETQYF
TRBJ2-7 | TRBD1 | TRBV28 | . | TGTGCCAGCATTCGGGGTGGGACAGGGTTGCCCTACGAGCAGTACTTC | CASIRGGTGLPYEQYF
TRBJ2-7 | . | TRBV19 | few | TGTGCCAGTAGTATAGATTTCCAGGGGACCGAAAAATACGAGCAGTACTTC | CASSIDFQGTEKYEQYF
TRBJ2-3 | TRBD1 | TRBV7-2 | many | TGTGCCAGCAGCTCAGGGACAGGGGGGTTTGCAGATACGCAGTATTTT | CASSSGTGGFADTQYF
TRBJ2-1 | TRBD1 | TRBV18 | many | TGTGCCAGCTCACCTACAGGGGGCGGGGAGCAGTTCTTC | CASSPTGGGEQFF
TRBJ2-1 | TRBD2 | TRBV11-2 | . | TGTGCCAGCAGCCCAATACTAGCGGGAGTGATACCCAGGCCCCATGAGCAGTTCTTC | CASSPILAGVIPRPHEQFF
TRBJ2-7 | . | TRBV27 | many | TGTGCCAGCAGTTACCCTCAATCGGGCGAGCAGTACTTC | CASSYPQSGEQYF
TRBJ1-2 | . | TRBV5-1 | many | TGCGCCAGCAGCTTGGAGGCAGGGATTGGCTACACCTTC | CASSLEAGIGYTF
TRBJ2-2 | . | TRBV24-1 | many | TGTGCCACCAGTTTTATTGGCGCCGGGGAGCTGTTTTTT | CATSFIGAGELFF
TRBJ2-3 | TRBD2 | TRBV7-9 | . | TGTGCCAGCCGGACTAGCGGGAGGTCTAGCACAGATACGCAGTATTTT | CASRTSGRSSTDTQYF
TRBJ2-1 | TRBD2 | TRBV5-1 | many | TGCGCCAGCAGCTTAGGGCTAGCGGGAGCGGATGAGCAGTTCTTC | CASSLGLAGADEQFF
TRBJ1-2 | TRBD1 | TRBV29-1 | many | TGCAGCGTTACCGCTCAGGGACAGGGTGCGGGCTACACCTTC | CSVTAQGQGAGYTF
TRBJ2-7 | TRBD2 | TRBV6-6 | many | TGTGCCAGCAGTTACTCGGGCACCCCGACTAGCGGGATCTACGAGCAGTACTTC | CASSYSGTPTSGIYEQYF
TRBJ1-2 | . | TRBV2 | many | TGTGCCAGCAGTGAAGCGCGACAGGCCCGGGGAACCTTC | CASSEARQARGTF
TRBJ1-4 | . | TRBV12-3/TRBV12-4 | many | TGTGCCAGCAGTTTAAGTGGGATAGAAAAACTGTTTTTT | CASSLSGIEKLFF
TRBJ2-4 | TRBD1 | TRBV28 | many | TGTGCCAGCAGTAAACAGGGGTCGGGCAAAAACATTCAGTACTTC | CASSKQGSGKNIQYF
TRBJ2-7 | . | TRBV4-1 | many | TGCGCCAGCAGCCGCCAAGATATGGGATTCACCTACGAGCAGTACTTC | CASSRQDMGFTYEQYF
TRBJ1-6 | . | TRBV6-1 | few | TGTGCCAGCAGTTCAATGACGCACGAAAGGGGAAATTCACCCCTCCACTTT | CASSSMTHERGNSPLHF
TRBJ1-2 | TRBD1 | TRBV27 | . | TGTGCCAGCAGTGCCTCGACAGGGGTCGGACTGGGAGGCTACACCTTC | CASSASTGVGLGGYTF
TRBJ2-7 | TRBD2 | TRBV20-1 | few | TGCAGTGCTAGGGTCATAGCGGGAGGGCCAGGGGAGCAGTACTTC | CSARVIAGGPGEQYF
TRBJ1-1 | . | TRBV20-1 | many | TGCAGTGCTAGAGTCCAGGGAGAGACTGAAGCTTTCTTT | CSARVQGETEAFF
TRBJ2-1 | TRBD2 | TRBV3-1 | many | TGTGCCAGCAGCCAACCCGGGACTAGCGGGAGGAACCATGAGCAGTTCTTC | CASSQPGTSGRNHEQFF
TRBJ2-2 | TRBD2 | TRBV9 | . | TGTGCCAGCAGCGCTGAGCGAACTAGCGGGACCGGGGAGCTGTTTTTT | CASSAERTSGTGELFF
TRBJ2-7 | . | TRBV28 | . | TGTGCCAGCAGTTTACTGACAGGTGGATGGGGCGAGCAGTACTTC | CASSLLTGGWGEQYF
TRBJ2-1 | TRBD2 | TRBV6-5 | . | TGTGCCAGCAGTTTTAGCGGGGGCAGCTCCTACAATGAGCAGTTCTTC | CASSFSGGSSYNEQFF
TRBJ2-2 | TRBD2 | TRBV6-1 | . | TGTGCCAGCATATACGGGAGGGCCACCGGGGAGCTGTTTTTT | CASIYGRATGELFF
TRBJ2-1 | TRBD2 | TRBV3-1 | many | TGTGCCAGCAGCCAAGTGGCTAGCGGCTACAATGAGCAGTTCTTC | CASSQVASGYNEQFF
TRBJ2-1 | . | TRBV14 | . | TGTGCCAGCAGCCAACCCCCCCCGAGCAATGAGCAGTTCTTC | CASSQPPPSNEQFF
TRBJ2-1 | TRBD1 | TRBV20-1 | few | TGCAGTGCTAGAGATCCTTGGGACAGGGGGCAGGATGAGCAGTTCTTC | CSARDPWDRGQDEQFF
TRBJ1-2 | . | TRBV29-1 | . | TGCAGCGTTGGATCTGACAGTCTTGTTAACTATGGCTACACCTTC | CSVGSDSLVNYGYTF
TRBJ1-4 | TRBD1 | TRBV11-2 | many | TGTGCCAGCAGTCAGACCGGGCAACAGGGGCCCAATGAAAAACTGTTTTTT | CASSQTGQQGPNEKLFF
TRBJ1-2 | . | TRBV9 | . | TGTGCCAGCAGCGTAGATCTCGGTCCGAGCCCAGGAAGGGGCTACACCTTC | CASSVDLGPSPGRGYTF